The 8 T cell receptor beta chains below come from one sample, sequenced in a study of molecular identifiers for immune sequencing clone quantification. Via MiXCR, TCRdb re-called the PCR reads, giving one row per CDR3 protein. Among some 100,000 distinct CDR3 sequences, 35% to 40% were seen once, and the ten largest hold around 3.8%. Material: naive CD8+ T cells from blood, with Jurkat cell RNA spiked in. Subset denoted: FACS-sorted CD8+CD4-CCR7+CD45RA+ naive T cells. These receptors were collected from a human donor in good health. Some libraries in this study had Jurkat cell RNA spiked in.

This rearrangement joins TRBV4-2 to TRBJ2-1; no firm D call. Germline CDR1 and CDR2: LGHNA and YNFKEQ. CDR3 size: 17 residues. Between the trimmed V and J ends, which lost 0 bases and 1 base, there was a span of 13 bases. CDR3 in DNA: TGTGCCAGCAGCCAAGATATAACAGAAAGGTCCTACAATGAGCAGTTCTTC. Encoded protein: CASSQDITERSYNEQFF.

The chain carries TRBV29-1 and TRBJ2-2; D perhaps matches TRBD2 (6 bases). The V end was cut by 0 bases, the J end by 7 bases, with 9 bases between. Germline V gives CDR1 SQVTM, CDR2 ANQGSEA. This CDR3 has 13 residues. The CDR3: CSVEERGIGELFF. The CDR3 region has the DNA TGCAGCGTTGAAGAACGGGGGATCGGGGAGCTGTTTTTT.

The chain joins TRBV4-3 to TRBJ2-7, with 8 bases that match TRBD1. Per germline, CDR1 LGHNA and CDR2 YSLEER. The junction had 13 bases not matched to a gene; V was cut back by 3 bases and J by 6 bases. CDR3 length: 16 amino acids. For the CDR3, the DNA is TGCGCCAGCAGCCATGATCCGGGACAGGCGCCTCCCGAGCAGTACTTC. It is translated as CASSHDPGQAPPEQYF.

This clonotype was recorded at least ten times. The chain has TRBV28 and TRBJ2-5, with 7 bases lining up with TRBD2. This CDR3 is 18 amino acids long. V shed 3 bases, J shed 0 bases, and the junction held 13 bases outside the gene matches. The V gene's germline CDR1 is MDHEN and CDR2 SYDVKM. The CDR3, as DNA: TGTGCCAGCAGTTTCCGACGGGAGGCCCAAGGGTACCAAGAGACCCAGTACTTC. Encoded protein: CASSFRREAQGYQETQYF.

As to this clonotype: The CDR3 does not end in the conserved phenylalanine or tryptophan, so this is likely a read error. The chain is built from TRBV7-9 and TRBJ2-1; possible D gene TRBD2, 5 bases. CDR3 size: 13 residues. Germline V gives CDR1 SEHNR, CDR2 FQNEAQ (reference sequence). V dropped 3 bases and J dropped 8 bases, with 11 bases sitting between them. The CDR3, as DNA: TGTGCCAGCAGCTTTCCTAGTAGCGATGAGCAGTTCATC. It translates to CASSFPSSDEQFI.

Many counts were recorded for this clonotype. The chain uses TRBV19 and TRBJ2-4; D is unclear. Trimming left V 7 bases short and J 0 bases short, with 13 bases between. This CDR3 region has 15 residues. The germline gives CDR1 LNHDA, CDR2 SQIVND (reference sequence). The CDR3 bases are TGTGCCAGTACCCACTATTCTCTAGCCAAAAACATTCAGTACTTC. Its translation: CASTHYSLAKNIQYF.

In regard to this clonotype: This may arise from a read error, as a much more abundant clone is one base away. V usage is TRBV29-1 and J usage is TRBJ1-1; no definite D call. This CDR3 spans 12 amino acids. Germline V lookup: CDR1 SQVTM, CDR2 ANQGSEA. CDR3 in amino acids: CSVEEGNTEAVF. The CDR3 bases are TGCAGCGTTGAAGAGGGTAACACTGAAGCTGTCTTT.

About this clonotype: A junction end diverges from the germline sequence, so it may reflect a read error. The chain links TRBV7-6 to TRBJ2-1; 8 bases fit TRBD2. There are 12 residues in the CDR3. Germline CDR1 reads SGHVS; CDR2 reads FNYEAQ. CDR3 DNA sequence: TGTGCCAGCAGCCCCGGGACTAGAGAGCGGTTCTTC. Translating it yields CASSPGTRERFF.